This paragraph covers one T cell receptor (beta chain) sequence. The antigen is not known. These data come from a study of CD8+ T cells in alopecia areata. Trimming pared 5 bases from V and 3 bases from J, leaving 18 bases between. The CDR3 is 15 amino acids. Per germline, CDR1 SQVTM and CDR2 ANQGSEA. General study points: It was lesional scalp, especially alopecia totalis/universalis, that showed higher clonality than normal scalp. Scalp samples also contribute reads from the resident alphabeta T cells found in normal skin. Compared with mice, patients displayed less clear TCR sharing, possibly for HLA-related reasons.

CD4+ and CD8+ T cells were sorted from PBMCs. The sequencing template was cDNA reverse transcribed from extracted RNA. Sequencing was performed with immunoSEQ multiplex PCR; in TCRdb, only in-frame clones are kept and a portion is missing. The sample lists fewer than 110,000 clones, less than 70% occurring once. What was sequenced was CD4+ T cells sorted from blood. This chain links TRBV29-1 with TRBJ2-3; the D gene could be TRBD1 or TRBD2 (5 bases each). The receptor was derived from a human donor in good health. This CDR3 reads CSVRGAGWLTDTQYF. The CDR3 DNA reads TGCAGCGTTCGGGGCGCAGGTTGGTTAACAGATACGCAGTATTTT.